These 14 T cell receptor beta chains came from one sample sequenced in a study of blood T cell repertoires in COVID-19. Using immunoSEQ multiplex PCR, the repertoire was profiled, and TCRdb retains in-frame clones only, with some absent. Of approximately 440,000 clones in the sample, roughly 90% were seen once. Specimen: PBMCs or T cells enriched from blood (not recorded which). The receptors were gathered from a woman between 18 and 30 years old who had recovered from COVID-19.

Only one count was recorded for this clone. The chain combines TRBV2 with TRBJ1-4; TRBD1 agrees at 10 bases. Trimming took 5 bases from V and 7 from J; bases not matched to a gene: 1. Germline CDR1 SNHLY, CDR2 FYNNEI. CDR3 length: 13 amino acids. The DNA for the CDR3 is TGTGCCAGCAGTTGGACAGGGGGTGAAAAACTGTTTTTT. Protein sequence: CASSWTGGEKLFF.

This clone was observed a single time. CDR3 DNA sequence: TGTGCCAGCAGCCAAGATGGATGGGAGAGCGGGGGACCTTCTTACGAGCAGTACTTC. This encodes CASSQDGWESGGPSYEQYF. The rearrangement uses TRBV4-2 and TRBJ2-7; 8 bases map to TRBD2. J lost 4 bases, V lost 0 bases, and 17 bases had no gene match. The germline CDR1 and CDR2 sequences are LGHNA and YNFKEQ. This CDR3 spans 19 amino acids.

This chain uses TRBV6-6 with TRBJ2-7; 9 bases line up with TRBD1. Germline assignment: CDR1 MNHNY and CDR2 SVGAGI (reference sequence). The junction had 8 bases not matched to a gene; V was cut back by 7 bases and J by 4 bases. The CDR3 is 14 amino acids. The CDR3 is CASNNLQGAYEQYF. The CDR3 region has the DNA TGTGCCAGCAACAATTTACAGGGGGCATACGAGCAGTACTTC.

The count of this clone is one. The chain carries TRBV5-1 and TRBJ2-7, with a weak D call TRBD1 (5 bases). V was cut by 3 bases and J by 3 bases, with 16 bases left in between. The CDR3 runs 15 residues. Germline-derived CDR1 and CDR2 are SGHRS and YFSETQ. As DNA, the CDR3 is TGCGCCAGCAGCTCCTGGCGGCAGGGCTACTACGAGCAGTACTTC. This gives the protein CASSSWRQGYYEQYF.

The V and J genes are TRBV25-1 and TRBJ2-5, with D uncertain. Germline lookup yields CDR1 MGHDK and CDR2 SYGVNS. V dropped 3 bases and J dropped 3 bases, with 8 bases sitting between them. CDR3 length: 13 residues. Here the CDR3 DNA reads TGTGCCAGCAGTGAGAAAAGCGAAGAGACCCAGTACTTC. Translated, it gives CASSEKSEETQYF.

The V and J genes are TRBV7-9 and TRBJ1-2; no definite D call. In germline, CDR1 is SEHNR, CDR2 FQNEAQ (reference sequence). Trimming left V 5 bases short and J 6 bases short, with 13 bases between. The CDR3 is 13 residues long. The CDR3 coding sequence is TGTGCCAGCAGCGAAGCGGGTGGGAATGGCTACACCTTC. Protein sequence: CASSEAGGNGYTF.

The chain carries TRBV5-1 and TRBJ2-1; D may be TRBD2 (7 bases). CDR3 length: 16 amino acids. Trimming removed 1 base at V and 3 bases at J, with 14 bases between. The germline V gene encodes CDR1 SGHRS and CDR2 YFSETQ. CDR3 sequence: CASSLTGGGLYNEQFF. DNA for the CDR3: TGCGCCAGCAGCTTGACCGGCGGGGGCCTCTACAATGAGCAGTTCTTC. The whole variable domain, filled in from reference TRBV5-1 and TRBJ2-1, reads KAGVTQTPRYLIKTRGQQVTLSCSPISGHRSVSWYQQTPGQGLQFLFEYFSETQRNKGNFPGRFSGRQFSNSRSEMNVSTLELGDSALYLCASSLTGGGLYNEQFFGPGTRLTVL.

The V call is TRBV11-2, the J call TRBJ2-7; TRBD2 might be the D (6 bases). This CDR3 comprises 13 residues. The V gene's germline CDR1 is SGHAT and CDR2 FQNNGV. Trimming pared 1 base from V and 13 bases from J, leaving 17 bases between. The CDR3 coding sequence is TGTGCCAGCAGCTTAGGTTGGGCTAGCGACGGATACTTC. It translates to CASSLGWASDGYF.

CDR3 residues: CASSFHMTYNEQFF. As DNA, the CDR3 is TGCGCCAGCAGCTTCCACATGACATACAATGAGCAGTTCTTC. The chain carries TRBV5-1 and TRBJ2-1; D is ambiguous. This CDR3 spans 14 amino acids. Germline V gene sequence: CDR1 SGHRS, CDR2 YFSETQ. The V end lost 2 bases, the J end lost 4 bases, and 10 bases lay between the germline ends.

The chain links TRBV10-3 to TRBJ2-3, with 9 bases identical to TRBD2. Germline trimming cut 6 bases from V and 0 bases from J; bases unmatched to any gene: 13. This CDR3 contains 18 residues. Per germline, CDR1 ENHRY and CDR2 SYGVKD. In DNA, the CDR3 is TGTGCCATCAGGGCCCCGAGCGGGGGGTTATCTAGCACAGATACGCAGTATTTT. Translation gives CAIRAPSGGLSSTDTQYF.

This sequence joins TRBV18 and TRBJ1-6; a weak D match, TRBD1 (5 bases). The CDR3 is 14 residues long. Germline-derived CDR1 and CDR2 are KGHSH and LQKENI. V lost 3 bases, J lost 10 bases, and 13 bases lay in between. Here the CDR3 reads CASSPDPGKSPLHF. In nucleotides, the CDR3 is TGTGCCAGCTCACCCGACCCAGGGAAGTCACCCCTCCACTTT. Full variable domain (outside the CDR3, taken from reference TRBV18 and TRBJ1-6): NAGVMQNPRHLVRRRGQEARLRCSPMKGHSHVYWYRQLPEEGLKFMVYLQKENIIDESGMPKERFSAEFPKEGPSILRIQQVVRGDSAAYFCASSPDPGKSPLHFGNGTRLTVT.

The CDR3 sequence: CASSSRVTSYNEQFF. The CDR3 DNA is TGTGCCAGCAGCTCCAGGGTAACCTCCTACAATGAGCAGTTCTTC. The chain couples TRBV11-2 to TRBJ2-1; the D gene is possibly TRBD1 (5 bases). V lost 4 bases, J lost 0 bases, and 10 bases lay in between. Germline lookup yields CDR1 SGHAT and CDR2 FQNNGV. CDR3 length: 15 residues.

The genes are TRBV5-1 and TRBJ2-1, with 8 bases that match TRBD2. The J segment lost 3 bases and the V segment lost 7 bases, leaving 6 bases of the junction unmatched. There are 14 residues in the CDR3. The germline gives CDR1 SGHRS, CDR2 YFSETQ. The CDR3 region has the DNA TGCGCCAGCGGACTTAGCGGGGACTACAATGAGCAGTTCTTC. This sequence encodes CASGLSGDYNEQFF.

This rearrangement joins TRBV5-1 to TRBJ1-1; 8 bases line up with TRBD1. V trimming: 3 bases; J trimming: 5 bases; junction bases outside the gene matches: 6. The CDR3 is 14 residues long. Germline-derived CDR1 and CDR2 are SGHRS and YFSETQ. The CDR3 DNA reads TGCGCCAGCAGCTCTCGACAGGGGAGGACTGAAGCTTTCTTT. Translating it yields CASSSRQGRTEAFF.